This T cell receptor (beta chain) appears in the sequencing data of a study of blood T cell repertoires in COVID-19. Study-level background: The origin of the acute and convalescent COVID-19 samples was the United States, Italy and Spain.

From germline, CDR1 is SGHTA and CDR2 FQGNSA. V was pared by 2 bases and J by 1 base, with 2 bases of the junction left unmatched. The CDR3 is 15 amino acids. Ages ranged from about 18 to 89 years, with residence in around 24 US areas. Per the original methods: Nucleated cell number was recorded as an estimate derived from reference gene primer amplification. The table came from immunoSEQ multiplex PCR; TCRdb's copy has only in-frame clones and leaves some out. V and J calls and clone size follow that table, whereas D and trimming were derived from the DNA. The sample holds approximately 350,000 clones, roughly 84% seen once.

The sequencing sample was made of PBMCs or T cells enriched from blood (not recorded which). V is TRBV7-2 and J is TRBJ2-3; TRBD2 matches at 8 bases. This sequence originates from a woman aged 30 to 39 who had recovered from COVID-19. This CDR3 is CASSLRREGTDTQYF. The CDR3 coding sequence is TGTGCCAGCAGCTTACGGCGGGAGGGCACAGATACGCAGTATTTT.